These 9 T cell receptor beta chains share one sample of origin, sequenced in a study of blood T cell repertoires in COVID-19. The table came from immunoSEQ multiplex PCR; TCRdb's copy has only in-frame clones and leaves some out. Seen here are some 180,000 clones, more than 60% observed once, and the top ten hold about 13%. Sequenced material: peripheral blood. The receptors shown here come from a man aged 50-59 years who had recovered from COVID-19.

This clone was detected a few times. The chain couples TRBV2 to TRBJ1-6, with 11 bases lining up with TRBD1. The CDR3 sequence is 16 residues long. Germline lookup yields CDR1 SNHLY and CDR2 FYNNEI. With 6 bases clipped from V and 2 bases from J, the junction kept 3 bases outside the gene matches. The CDR3 DNA reads as TGTGCCAGCAGGAGGGACAGGGGGACCTATAATTCACCCCTCCACTTT. It encodes CASRRDRGTYNSPLHF.

The gene calls are TRBV28 and TRBJ1-2, with D hard to call. CDR1 and CDR2 (germline): MDHEN, SYDVKM. Trimming shortened V by 2 bases and J by 0 bases, and 10 bases separated the two germline ends. CDR3 length equals 15 residues. The CDR3 DNA follows: TGTGCCAGCAGTTTACTCCCGGGGACTAACTATGGCTACACCTTC. Amino acid sequence: CASSLLPGTNYGYTF.

V gene TRBV27 combines with J gene TRBJ1-5, with a possible D match to TRBD1 (6 bases). Germline CDR1 is MNHEY and CDR2 is SMNVEV (reference sequence). The CDR3 extends over 16 amino acids. Trimming stripped 2 bases from V and 6 bases from J, with 17 bases between. The chain's CDR3 is CASSLHGTPLGQPQHF. The CDR3 DNA reads TGTGCCAGCAGTTTACATGGGACACCTCTCGGTCAGCCCCAGCATTTT.

The chain joins TRBV29-1 to TRBJ1-1; D ambiguous. This CDR3 spans 12 amino acids. V was pared by 1 base and J by 6 bases, with 9 bases between. Per the germline V gene, CDR1 is SQVTM and CDR2 is ANQGSEA. CDR3 sequence reads: CSVEARGSEAFF. The CDR3 DNA reads as TGCAGCGTTGAAGCAAGAGGGTCTGAAGCTTTCTTT.

This chain links TRBV30 with TRBJ2-1, with 12 bases that match TRBD2. V lost 2 bases, J lost 7 bases, and 6 bases stayed unmatched. The CDR3 length is 15 residues. CDR1 GTSNPN and CDR2 SVGIG come from the germline V gene (reference sequence). CDR3 sequence reads: CAWSSSGRVMNEQFF. Here the CDR3 DNA reads TGTGCCTGGAGTTCTAGCGGGAGGGTTATGAATGAGCAGTTCTTC.

The gene calls are TRBV4-1 and TRBJ2-3; 8 nucleotides line up with TRBD2. Per the germline V gene, CDR1 is MGHRA and CDR2 is YSYEKL. Unmatched junction bases numbered 10, after V lost 4 bases and J lost 4 bases. CDR3 length equals 16 residues. The CDR3, as DNA: TGCGCCAGCAGCCGGGGTGGCAGCGGGAGCGCAGATACGCAGTATTTT. Translating it yields CASSRGGSGSADTQYF.

This chain connects TRBV7-6 to TRBJ1-2, with 8 bases fitting TRBD1. CDR3 size: 15 residues. Germline CDR1 reads SGHVS; CDR2 reads FNYEAQ. The V segment lost 4 bases and the J segment 3 bases; nucleotides outside the gene matches: 7. The CDR3 spells CASSSNQGAHYGYTF. The CDR3, as DNA: TGTGCCAGCAGCTCTAATCAGGGGGCTCACTATGGCTACACCTTC.

V gene TRBV3-1 (or the pseudogene TRBV3-2) combines with J gene TRBJ1-6; the match to TRBD1 covers 9 bases. The CDR3 sequence is 16 residues long. Per the germline V gene, CDR1 is LGHDT and CDR2 is YNNKEL (reference sequence). Trimming removed 8 bases from V and 11 bases from J; junction bases left unmatched: 16. As DNA, the CDR3 is TGTGCCAGCGGAAAAAGGGGGGACAGGGCCAGGACACCCCTCCACTTT. Translation gives CASGKRGDRARTPLHF.

This rearrangement joins TRBV10-3 to TRBJ2-3; 7 nucleotides align to TRBD1. This CDR3 is 15 amino acids long. Trimming removed 6 bases from V and 2 bases from J; junction bases left unmatched: 8. Germline-derived CDR1 and CDR2 are ENHRY and SYGVKD. The CDR3 region is CAIRNDRENTDTQYF. DNA for the CDR3: TGTGCCATCAGAAACGACAGGGAGAACACAGATACGCAGTATTTT.